This paragraph covers one T cell receptor beta chain sequence. This sample was included in a study of blood T cell repertoires in COVID-19. About the study: Italy, Spain and the United States were the sources of the convalescent and acute COVID-19 samples. The analysed material was cDNA or gDNA that came from T cells, B-cell-depleted T cells, or PBMCs.

The CDR3 loop spans 16 amino acids. Per the germline V gene, CDR1 is SGHTA and CDR2 is FQGNSA. The trim removed 5 bases at V and 8 bases at J, leaving 15 bases unmatched. Authors' methods: The authors estimated nucleated cell counts from reference gene primer amplification. Produced via immunoSEQ multiplex PCR; TCRdb's table is partial and in-frame only. The DNA was the basis for D and trimming; V, J and clone size are from that table. Here the sample spans around 81,000 clones, around 90% being singletons. The sample was peripheral blood. The chain links TRBV7-2 to TRBJ1-2; TRBD1 matches at 9 bases. This sequence was found in an older man with acute or convalescent COVID-19. The CDR3 here is CASSPLSGTGFGGYTF. The CDR3, as DNA: TGTGCCAGCAGCCCCTTATCCGGGACAGGGTTTGGAGGCTACACCTTC.